These 21 T cell receptor beta chains share one sample of origin, sequenced in a study of naive and memory T cell subsets. Antigens for these TCRs are unknown. Study-level results: A few larger clonotypes appeared in naive repertoires, especially CD8, possibly memory cells re-expressing CD45RA.

An equimolar mix of two oligonucleotides served as the beta constant-region primer for TRBC1 and TRBC2. Four rounds of PCR amplified the ligated cDNA using nested alpha and beta constant-region primers plus SP2. Each CDR3 protein is one row after TCRdb ran MiXCR on the UMI-ligation and nested PCR reads. The sample consists of over 130,000 distinct CDR3 sequences, roughly a fifth of them appearing once. Sequencing was performed on naive CD8+ T cells from blood. Receptors were obtained from a human donor in good health.

The chain is built from TRBV27 and TRBJ2-7; 12 bases are shared with TRBD2. Germline lookup yields CDR1 MNHEY and CDR2 SMNVEV (reference sequence). This CDR3 region has 17 residues. The V and J ends lost 4 bases and 3 bases, in that order; junction bases with no gene match: 10. CDR3 nucleotide sequence: TGTGCCAGCAGTTCCATAACTAGCGGGAGGCCTTACTACGAGCAGTACTTC. Its protein is CASSSITSGRPYYEQYF.

The CDR3 reads CASSGAYYEQYF. DNA of the CDR3: TGTGCCAGCAGCGGTGCGTACTACGAGCAGTACTTC. The chain couples TRBV6-1 to TRBJ2-7; D is ambiguous. Germline CDR1 MNHNS, CDR2 SASEGT. The CDR3 is 12 residues long. V lost 6 bases and J 3 bases, leaving 9 bases between the germline ends.

This clonotype turned up a few times. The V and J genes are TRBV7-2 and TRBJ1-6, with D unclear. V lost 5 bases, J lost 3 bases, and 20 bases lay in between. The CDR3 totals 18 residues. Germline V CDR1 and CDR2: SGHTA, FQGNSA. For the CDR3, the DNA is TGTGCCAGCAGCCTACTCGCGGGATCAGAGGACTATAATTCACCCCTCCACTTT. It codes for CASSLLAGSEDYNSPLHF. Based on the CDR3 plus reference TRBV7-2 and TRBJ1-6, the full variable domain is GAGVSQSPSNKVTEKGKDVELRCDPISGHTALYWYRQSLGQGLEFLIYFQGNSAPDKSGLPSDRFSAERTGGSVSTLTIQRTQQEDSAVYLCASSLLAGSEDYNSPLHFGNGTRLTVT.

This clonotype was counted only a few times. This rearrangement joins TRBV2 to TRBJ2-1; possibly TRBD1 or TRBD2 for D (5 bases each). V lost 7 bases to trimming and J lost 7 bases, with 26 bases between them. The length of the CDR3 is 17 residues. The V gene's germline CDR1 is SNHLY and CDR2 FYNNEI. As DNA, the CDR3 is TGTGCCAGCATTCACCCGGCCGCCGCTTGGGGCGGGAATGAGCAGTTCTTC. Protein product: CASIHPAAAWGGNEQFF.

V usage is TRBV24-1 and J usage is TRBJ2-3; D gene uncertain. The V gene lost 5 bases and the J gene lost 6 bases, with 11 bases spanning the gap. This CDR3 region has 13 residues. CDR1 and CDR2 (germline): KGHDR, SFDVKD. CDR3 DNA sequence: TGTGCCACCAGTGGTACTTATCCGGATACGCAGTATTTT. Encoded protein: CATSGTYPDTQYF.

The rearrangement links TRBV27 to TRBJ2-1; weak D call: TRBD2 (6 bases). This CDR3 is 14 amino acids long. Germline V lookup: CDR1 MNHEY, CDR2 SMNVEV (reference sequence). V was trimmed by 9 bases and J by 3 bases, leaving 15 bases between them. CDR3 nucleotide sequence: TGTGCCAGTGTACGGGAGAGGGGCTACAATGAGCAGTTCTTC. As protein: CASVRERGYNEQFF.

This chain connects TRBV27 to TRBJ1-2, with 7 bases matching TRBD1. The CDR3 has 15 residues. V was clipped by 5 bases and J by 0 bases; unmatched bases: 6. In germline, CDR1 is MNHEY, CDR2 SMNVEV (reference sequence). The CDR3 loop is CASSTRTGPNYGYTF. The CDR3 DNA follows: TGTGCCAGCAGTACACGGACAGGCCCTAACTATGGCTACACCTTC.

The chain links TRBV7-3 to TRBJ2-1, with 9 positions matching TRBD2. V dropped 2 bases and J dropped 9; count of bases not matched to a gene: 8. CDR3 size: 15 residues. Germline CDR1 and CDR2: SGHTA and FQGTGA. The DNA for the CDR3 is TGTGCCAGCAGCTTATCGGGTAGCGGGAGCGTTGAGCAGTTCTTC. This gives the protein CASSLSGSGSVEQFF.

V usage is TRBV6-5 and J usage is TRBJ1-1; TRBD1 might be the D (5 bases). The CDR3 covers 14 residues. The germline V gene has CDR1 MNHEY and CDR2 SVGAGI. The V gene lost 2 bases and the J gene lost 4 bases, with 11 bases spanning the gap. The CDR3 loop is CASSYGWGSTEAFF. CDR3 coding DNA: TGTGCCAGCAGTTACGGTTGGGGGTCCACTGAAGCTTTCTTT.

V usage is TRBV28 and J usage is TRBJ1-1; D is possibly TRBD1 (6 bases). V was shortened by 4 bases and J by 3 bases, with 15 bases between the two germline ends. In germline, CDR1 is MDHEN, CDR2 SYDVKM. The CDR3 runs 15 residues. This CDR3 is CASSWGQGSDTEAFF. CDR3 DNA sequence: TGTGCCAGCAGTTGGGGGCAGGGGTCCGACACTGAAGCTTTCTTT.

This clonotype was found a few times. The chain joins TRBV21-1 to TRBJ2-1; the table's D call, TRBD1, has no DNA check behind it. TRBV21-1 is shown as a pseudogene. This CDR3 region has 16 residues. CDR3 protein: CASSKVGGREYNEQFF. The CDR3 coding sequence is TGTGCCAGCAGCAAAGTCGGGGGGCGCGAGTACAATGAGCAGTTCTTC.

The chain recombines TRBV12-3 or TRBV12-4 with TRBJ2-5, with a weak D call TRBD1 (5 bases). V was shortened by 8 bases and J by 2 bases, with 9 bases between the two germline ends. The CDR3 runs 12 residues. This chain's CDR3 is CASGPGQETQYF. CDR3 coding DNA: TGTGCCAGCGGCCCAGGGCAAGAGACCCAGTACTTC.

The rearrangement joins TRBV5-1 to TRBJ1-1; 7 nucleotides align to TRBD1. The CDR3 runs to 14 residues. V lost 4 bases and J lost 4; bases outside the gene matches: 7. Germline V CDR1 and CDR2: SGHRS, YFSETQ. The CDR3 coding sequence is TGCGCCAGCAGCCTGACAGGGTTGAGCACTGAAGCTTTCTTT. It encodes CASSLTGLSTEAFF.

The chain employs TRBV4-1 and TRBJ2-7, with D perhaps given as TRBD1 or TRBD2 (5 bases each). V was pared by 2 bases and J by 4 bases, with 24 bases between. CDR1 and CDR2 (germline): MGHRA, YSYEKL. This CDR3 has 18 residues. This chain's CDR3 is CASSQNNLGPWTNYEQYV. The CDR3 DNA follows: TGCGCCAGCAGCCAAAATAACCTGGGACCCTGGACAAATTACGAGCAGTACGTC.

This clonotype appeared a few times. The chain combines TRBV7-2 with TRBJ2-5; D may be TRBD1 (6 bases). Trimming removed 3 bases at V and 4 bases at J, with 18 bases between. Germline CDR1 reads SGHTA; CDR2 reads FQGNSA. The CDR3 runs 16 residues. CDR3 DNA sequence: TGTGCCAGCAGCTTGGGGCGGAACAGGGTAGCAGAGACCCAGTACTTC. Residues: CASSLGRNRVAETQYF.

V and J are TRBV5-4 and TRBJ2-2; D unclear. CDR1 and CDR2 (germline): SGHNT, YYREEE (reference sequence). This CDR3 contains 15 residues. V lost 3 bases and J 5 bases, leaving 14 bases between the germline ends. CDR3 DNA: TGTGCCAGCAGCTCCAGTACCCAGAGTACCGGGGAGCTGTTTTTT. As protein: CASSSSTQSTGELFF.

V usage is TRBV20-1 and J usage is TRBJ2-3; no definite D call. V was clipped by 3 bases and J by 0 bases, with 19 bases between them. The CDR3 is 17 residues long. Germline CDR1 reads DFQATT; CDR2 reads SNEGSKA (reference sequence). The CDR3 here is CSASHVISFDSTDTQYF. The DNA for the CDR3 is TGCAGTGCTAGCCATGTTATTTCGTTTGACAGCACAGATACGCAGTATTTT.

This clonotype was counted at least ten times. The rearrangement joins TRBV27 to TRBJ2-1; D gene ambiguous. Germline values: CDR1 MNHEY, CDR2 SMNVEV (reference sequence). This CDR3 has 14 amino acids. The V end was cut by 6 bases, the J end by 8 bases, with 17 bases between. The CDR3 nucleotides are TGTGCCAGCAGCAACGACGTCATTGGCGATGAGCAGTTCTTC. Translated: CASSNDVIGDEQFF.

In its sample, this clonotype was seen a few times. The chain joins TRBV28 to TRBJ1-5; a possible D gene is TRBD1 (5 bases). CDR3 length equals 14 residues. Between the trimmed V and J ends, which lost 5 bases and 4 bases, there was a span of 12 bases. The germline V gene has CDR1 MDHEN and CDR2 SYDVKM. CDR3 loop: CASSRDLANQPQHF. CDR3 DNA sequence: TGTGCCAGCAGTCGGGACTTGGCTAATCAGCCCCAGCATTTT.

The V and J genes are TRBV10-3 and TRBJ1-1; the match to TRBD1 covers 7 bases. CDR1 and CDR2 from the germline V gene are ENHRY and SYGVKD. V lost 10 bases to trimming and J lost 1 base; unmatched junction nucleotides: 6. The CDR3 spans 13 residues. The CDR3 region has the DNA TGTGCCACCTCACAGGGGACGAACACTGAAGCTTTCTTT. As protein: CATSQGTNTEAFF.

This chain uses TRBV7-8 with TRBJ1-1; D is perhaps TRBD1 (5 bases). The CDR3 is made up of 15 amino acids. V gave up 3 bases and J gave up 4 bases, with 15 bases separating them. The germline V gene encodes CDR1 SGHVS and CDR2 FQNEAQ. The CDR3 sequence is CASSFRDFFFTEAFF. The CDR3, as DNA: TGTGCCAGCAGCTTCCGGGACTTCTTCTTCACTGAAGCTTTCTTT.